Listed below are T cell receptor beta chains from one sample, sequenced in a study of T-cell reconstitution after alpha-beta-depleted transplantation in children. TCRdb recomputed calls from the PCR reads with MiXCR, one row per CDR3 protein. The sample has approximately 500,000 distinct CDR3 sequences, 10% seen once. The sample in question was PBMCs, obtained before TCRalphabeta/CD19-depleted stem cell transplant. These TCRs come from a child under 10 years old with inherited bone marrow failure, due to receive a stem cell transplant. Both conserved end residues are part of each CDR3. Each record gives: V gene, J gene, CDR3 protein.

v_call: TRBV20-1; j_call: TRBJ1-6; cdr3_aa: CSARKGLGDSPLHF
v_call: TRBV18; j_call: TRBJ1-1; cdr3_aa: CASSAATGRGLETEAFF
v_call: TRBV6-1; j_call: TRBJ2-1; cdr3_aa: CASSEVWWGNEQFF
v_call: TRBV18; j_call: TRBJ2-1; cdr3_aa: CASSPTFGQGAHNEQFF
v_call: TRBV28; j_call: TRBJ2-4; cdr3_aa: CASGPMKLAKNIQYF
v_call: TRBV4-1; j_call: TRBJ2-5; cdr3_aa: CASSQVRGGTQYF
v_call: TRBV4-3; j_call: TRBJ2-7; cdr3_aa: CASSQVSGTYEQYF
v_call: TRBV28; j_call: TRBJ2-5; cdr3_aa: CAAGWTVSSSETQYF
v_call: TRBV27; j_call: TRBJ2-7; cdr3_aa: CASSSAADAYEQYF
v_call: TRBV9; j_call: TRBJ1-1; cdr3_aa: CASSVEGGGDTEAFF
v_call: TRBV12-3/TRBV12-4; j_call: TRBJ2-2; cdr3_aa: CASTGDSVFTGELFF
v_call: TRBV12-3/TRBV12-4; j_call: TRBJ1-1; cdr3_aa: CASSLQGLDTEAFF
v_call: TRBV4-2; j_call: TRBJ2-2; cdr3_aa: CASSQDLTNTGELFF
v_call: TRBV4-2; j_call: TRBJ2-7; cdr3_aa: CASSPGLAGEPYEQYF
v_call: TRBV4-3; j_call: TRBJ1-3; cdr3_aa: CASSLGRTAYFSGNTIYF
v_call: TRBV5-6; j_call: TRBJ2-7; cdr3_aa: CASSRPPGAYEQYF
v_call: TRBV20-1; j_call: TRBJ2-7; cdr3_aa: CSAGLAGGPYEQYF
v_call: TRBV21-1; j_call: TRBJ2-7; cdr3_aa: CASSKEVAGVGEQYF
v_call: TRBV12-3/TRBV12-4; j_call: TRBJ2-1; cdr3_aa: CASSLLGLAGGTGNEQFF
v_call: TRBV4-3; j_call: TRBJ2-7; cdr3_aa: CASSQVLDYEQYF
v_call: TRBV5-1; j_call: TRBJ2-7; cdr3_aa: CASSFGPDYEQYF
v_call: TRBV10-3; j_call: TRBJ2-7; cdr3_aa: CAISEAGEDYEQYF
v_call: TRBV30; j_call: TRBJ1-1; cdr3_aa: CAWSTVMNTEAFF
v_call: TRBV20-1; j_call: TRBJ2-3; cdr3_aa: CSARADSTDTQYF
v_call: TRBV12-3/TRBV12-4; j_call: TRBJ2-2; cdr3_aa: CASSSTGLMNTGELFF
v_call: TRBV20-1; j_call: TRBJ2-7; cdr3_aa: CSARGLAKGPYEQYF
v_call: TRBV20-1; j_call: TRBJ1-1; cdr3_aa: CSARPVDMNTEAFF
v_call: TRBV12-3/TRBV12-4; j_call: TRBJ2-7; cdr3_aa: CASRDTGARNEQYF
v_call: TRBV27; j_call: TRBJ1-6; cdr3_aa: CASSFTGSTSPLHF
v_call: TRBV28; j_call: TRBJ2-2; cdr3_aa: CASSLGTCRNTGELFF
v_call: TRBV7-6; j_call: TRBJ2-1; cdr3_aa: CASSLLGRLAGHNEQFF
v_call: TRBV4-3; j_call: TRBJ2-7; cdr3_aa: CASSQDPLPGLAGYEQYF
v_call: TRBV6-1; j_call: TRBJ2-3; cdr3_aa: CASTSPGRGIDTQYF
v_call: TRBV20-1; j_call: TRBJ2-7; cdr3_aa: CSALNTGTSASYEQYF
v_call: TRBV5-1; j_call: TRBJ2-3; cdr3_aa: CASSPEGNPTDTQYF
v_call: TRBV4-3; j_call: TRBJ2-3; cdr3_aa: CASSRGLAGEADTQYF
v_call: TRBV10-2; j_call: TRBJ1-1; cdr3_aa: CASREGFTEAFF
v_call: TRBV20-1; j_call: TRBJ2-7; cdr3_aa: CSPRGRVTREQYF
v_call: TRBV10-3; j_call: TRBJ2-4; cdr3_aa: CAISVSGRNIQYF
v_call: TRBV20-1; j_call: TRBJ1-1; cdr3_aa: CSAAPTDKEGWAFF
v_call: TRBV23-1; j_call: TRBJ2-2; cdr3_aa: CASNDSASGVKTNTGELFF
v_call: TRBV15; j_call: TRBJ2-7; cdr3_aa: CATSREPTSRNEQSF
v_call: TRBV11-2; j_call: TRBJ2-7; cdr3_aa: CASTLNWYEQYF
v_call: TRBV6-2/TRBV6-3; j_call: TRBJ2-1; cdr3_aa: CASSPQGAFEQFF
v_call: TRBV6-6; j_call: TRBJ2-7; cdr3_aa: CASRQGDYEQYF
v_call: TRBV15; j_call: TRBJ2-7; cdr3_aa: CATSRDPASSYEQYF
v_call: TRBV3-1; j_call: TRBJ2-1; cdr3_aa: CASSQPIAQGRSYNEQFF
v_call: TRBV4-1; j_call: TRBJ2-3; cdr3_aa: CASSRTITDTQYF
v_call: TRBV20-1; j_call: TRBJ2-7; cdr3_aa: CSARVADHEQYF
v_call: TRBV27; j_call: TRBJ2-3; cdr3_aa: CASWGRGTDTQYF
v_call: TRBV29-1; j_call: TRBJ1-5; cdr3_aa: CSVGQGGNQPQHF
v_call: TRBV27; j_call: TRBJ1-6; cdr3_aa: CASSSGQEHNSPLHF
v_call: TRBV12-3/TRBV12-4; j_call: TRBJ1-5; cdr3_aa: CASSQHGWGNQPQHF
v_call: TRBV5-1; j_call: TRBJ1-4; cdr3_aa: CASSSGTAPNEKLFF
v_call: TRBV2; j_call: TRBJ2-1; cdr3_aa: CASREGQGSYNEQFF
v_call: TRBV9; j_call: TRBJ1-2; cdr3_aa: CASSVRQGPTGGYTF
v_call: TRBV5-1; j_call: TRBJ2-2; cdr3_aa: CASSPGGAIGELFF
v_call: TRBV4-3; j_call: TRBJ2-3; cdr3_aa: CASSQSAVGTDTQYF
v_call: TRBV20-1; j_call: TRBJ2-3; cdr3_aa: CSAERGATQYF